The 24 T cell receptor beta chains reported below all come from one sample, sequenced in a study of beta chain features in type 1 diabetes. Every bit of the isolated RNA underwent reverse transcription, so sequencing read expressed TCRB transcripts. This table comes from immunoSEQ multiplex PCR, and its TCRdb copy is limited to in-frame clones, with some not included. This sample has 900,000 or so clones, with 15% to 20% found just once. The sequenced sample consisted of naive CD4+ T cells from blood. These TCRs come from a young woman in good health.

The chain links TRBV18 to TRBJ2-7, with 11 bases lining up with TRBD1. The CDR3 covers 15 residues. J was trimmed by 0 bases and V by 4 bases; bases with no gene match: 2. Germline loops: CDR1 KGHSH, CDR2 LQKENI. The CDR3 loop is CASSLGTGGSYEQYF. The CDR3 DNA reads as TGTGCCAGCTCACTGGGGACAGGGGGCTCCTACGAGCAGTACTTC.

The J gene is TRBJ1-5, the V gene TRBV28, with 7 bases matching TRBD1. The CDR3 is 14 amino acids. The germline V gene encodes CDR1 MDHEN and CDR2 SYDVKM. V gave up 5 bases and J gave up 5 bases; unmatched junction bases: 6. The CDR3 bases are TGTGCCAGCAGTAATACAGGGGCGTATCAGCCCCAGCATTTT. As protein: CASSNTGAYQPQHF.

For this clone: The junction does not match germline at one end; this may be a read error. This chain links TRBV7-7 with TRBJ2-1; 14 positions match TRBD2. This CDR3 has 19 residues. Per germline, CDR1 SSHAT and CDR2 FNYEAQ (reference sequence). CDR3 loop: CASSKGLAGAGSSYNEQFF. The CDR3 bases are TGTGCTAGCAGCAAGGGACTAGCGGGAGCCGGAAGCTCCTACAATGAGCAGTTCTTC. Complete variable domain (other parts from reference TRBV7-7 and TRBJ2-1): GAGVSQSPRYKVTKRGQDVTLRCDPISSHATLYWYQQALGQGPEFLTYFNYEAQPDKSGLPSDRFSAERPEGSISTLTIQRTEQRDSAMYRCASSKGLAGAGSSYNEQFFGPGTRLTVL.

The chain employs TRBV2 and TRBJ1-2, with D possibly TRBD1 on 6 matching bases. V lost 3 bases, J lost 9 bases, and 17 bases lay in between. Germline CDR1 SNHLY, CDR2 FYNNEI. The CDR3 loop spans 14 amino acids. The CDR3 DNA follows: TGTGCCAGCAGTGAGTTCGACAGGACTTTGTGCTACACCTTC. Its translation: CASSEFDRTLCYTF.

The chain links TRBV4-2 to TRBJ2-1; D not certain. The V end lost 0 bases, the J end lost 4 bases, and 13 bases lay between the germline ends. This CDR3 is built from 16 residues. Germline V gives CDR1 LGHNA, CDR2 YNFKEQ. The CDR3 DNA follows: TGTGCCAGCAGCCAAGATCGGGTTACTTATTACAATGAGCAGTTCTTC. Translation: CASSQDRVTYYNEQFF.

The rearrangement uses TRBV5-1 and TRBJ2-3; 16 nucleotides align to TRBD2. The germline V gene encodes CDR1 SGHRS and CDR2 YFSETQ. After removal of 0 bases from V and 1 base from J, the junction contained 5 bases not matched to a gene. The CDR3 runs 19 residues. The DNA for the CDR3 is TGCGCCAGCAGCTTGGTACCGGGACTAGCGGGAGGGGGCACAGATACGCAGTATTTT. Translation gives CASSLVPGLAGGGTDTQYF.

This clone was seen a handful of times. The rearrangement joins TRBV6-5 to TRBJ1-1; D unclear. CDR1 is MNHEY, CDR2 SVGAGI, per germline. The CDR3 covers 15 residues. V dropped 0 bases and J dropped 0 bases, with 8 bases sitting between them. The CDR3 loop is CASSYSVGMNTEAFF. The CDR3 DNA reads TGTGCCAGCAGTTACTCGGTGGGAATGAACACTGAAGCTTTCTTT.

This sequence joins TRBV27 and TRBJ2-2; D gene ambiguous. The CDR3 spans 14 residues. V lost 0 bases to trimming and J lost 6 bases, with 8 bases between them. Germline V lookup: CDR1 MNHEY, CDR2 SMNVEV (reference sequence). CDR3 nucleotides: TGTGCCAGCAGTTTATCTTGGCAGTCCGGGGAGCTGTTTTTT. Translating it yields CASSLSWQSGELFF.

The rearrangement joins TRBV27 to TRBJ1-1; no reliable D call. The CDR3 is 14 amino acids. Germline CDR1 reads MNHEY; CDR2 reads SMNVEV (reference sequence). V lost 6 bases, J lost 1 base, and 12 bases lay in between. The CDR3 sequence is CASRSWLENTEAFF. In DNA form, the CDR3 reads TGTGCCAGCAGATCTTGGTTGGAGAACACTGAAGCTTTCTTT.

The chain is built from TRBV7-2 and TRBJ2-7; 9 bases are a match to TRBD2. The junction had 2 bases not matched to a gene; V was cut back by 6 bases and J by 2 bases. Germline V gene lookup returns CDR1 SGHTA and CDR2 FQGNSA. The CDR3 loop spans 13 amino acids. The DNA of the CDR3 is TGTGCCAGCAGGACTAGCGGCGCCTACGAGCAGTACTTC. It translates to CASRTSGAYEQYF.

This clone was counted a single time. The genes are TRBV4-2 and TRBJ2-3, with 9 nucleotides matching TRBD1. Per germline, CDR1 LGHNA and CDR2 YNFKEQ. Germline trimming cut 0 bases from V and 2 bases from J; bases unmatched to any gene: 3. The CDR3 consists of 16 residues. The CDR3 loop reads CASSQEGQGFTDTQYF. Written as DNA, the CDR3 is TGTGCCAGCAGCCAAGAAGGACAGGGGTTCACAGATACGCAGTATTTT.

The chain links TRBV2 to TRBJ1-5; D uncertain. CDR1 and CDR2 from the germline V gene are SNHLY and FYNNEI. Trimming removed 5 bases from V and 3 bases from J, with 11 bases in between. The CDR3 covers 14 residues. The CDR3 loop is CASSRMLLNQPQHF. Written as DNA, the CDR3 is TGTGCCAGCAGTCGGATGCTCCTCAATCAGCCCCAGCATTTT.

This clone came up a few times. This sample also contains other DNA sequences that code for the same CDR3. The chain recombines TRBV7-9 with TRBJ2-5; possibly TRBD1 for D (5 bases). V shed 2 bases and J shed 2 bases, with 9 bases lying between them. Germline lookup yields CDR1 SEHNR and CDR2 FQNEAQ (reference sequence). CDR3 length: 14 amino acids. For the CDR3, the DNA is TGTGCCAGCAGCTTACTTCAGGGACAAGAGACCCAGTACTTC. Encoded protein: CASSLLQGQETQYF.

This clone was counted between two and nine times. The chain uses TRBV29-1 and TRBJ2-1; possible D gene TRBD2, 5 bases. The CDR3 spans 14 residues. Trimming took off 6 bases at V and 5 bases at J, with 17 bases between the two ends. CDR1 and CDR2 from the germline V gene are SQVTM and ANQGSEA. The CDR3 region has the DNA TGCAGCGTCCTTCTAGGAGGCCGCCACAATGAGCAGTTCTTC. This translates into CSVLLGGRHNEQFF.

In its sample, this clone was seen a few times. The chain uses TRBV18 and TRBJ1-5; TRBD1 is a possible D gene (5 bases). V was trimmed by 3 bases and J by 7 bases, leaving 19 bases between them. This CDR3 is built from 16 residues. Germline CDR1 is KGHSH and CDR2 is LQKENI. CDR3 nucleotides: TGTGCCAGCTCACCGTCGTTGGCAGGGAGCGGCCAGCCCCAGCATTTT. Protein: CASSPSLAGSGQPQHF.

This clone was observed a few times. The V and J genes are TRBV7-9 and TRBJ1-1, with a weak D call TRBD1 (5 bases). The CDR3 consists of 14 residues. The germline CDR1 and CDR2 sequences are SEHNR and FQNEAQ (reference sequence). Trimming stripped 5 bases from V and 4 bases from J, with 14 bases between. The CDR3, as DNA: TGTGCCAGCAGCCCCCGGGGGAGCCGCACTGAAGCTTTCTTT. Translation: CASSPRGSRTEAFF.

The chain uses TRBV27 and TRBJ2-7; the match to TRBD1 covers 7 bases. V dropped 9 bases and J dropped 6; count of bases not matched to a gene: 11. The CDR3 totals 13 residues. Germline V gene data show CDR1 as MNHEY and CDR2 as SMNVEV (reference sequence). For the CDR3, the DNA is TGTGCCAGGGGGAGCGACAGGGTGGGCGAGCAGTACTTC. As protein: CARGSDRVGEQYF.

The chain carries TRBV5-1 and TRBJ2-7, with TRBD1 matching over 10 bases. From germline, CDR1 is SGHRS and CDR2 YFSETQ. The junction had 12 bases not matched to a gene; V was cut back by 4 bases and J by 5 bases. The CDR3 consists of 16 residues. For the CDR3, the DNA is TGCGCCAGCAGCGTTGGTGCGGGACAGGGGACGAACGAGCAGTACTTC. It yields the protein CASSVGAGQGTNEQYF.

This clone occurred many times. This chain joins TRBV14 and TRBJ1-4; D may be TRBD1 (6 bases). V lost 3 bases and J 0 bases, leaving 11 bases between the germline ends. Germline V CDR1 and CDR2: SGHDN, FVKESK. The CDR3 totals 16 residues. The CDR3 DNA sequence: TGTGCCAGCAGCCATGGACAGACCGCAACTAATGAAAAACTGTTTTTT. It specifies CASSHGQTATNEKLFF.

This clone was picked up a small number of times. The CDR3 nucleotides read TGTGCCAGCAGCACGGGATCGCTGACTGGGCAGTTCTTC. This encodes CASSTGSLTGQFF. The rearrangement uses TRBV5-6 and TRBJ2-1; tentatively, D is TRBD2 (5 bases). This CDR3 has 13 residues. From germline, CDR1 is SGHDT and CDR2 YYEEEE. Trimming stripped 4 bases from V and 12 bases from J, with 17 bases between.

The chain employs TRBV18 and TRBJ1-4; TRBD1 aligns across 7 bases. There are 18 residues in the CDR3. Germline CDR1 is KGHSH and CDR2 is LQKENI. The trim removed 3 bases at V and 8 bases at J, leaving 18 bases unmatched. CDR3 DNA sequence: TGTGCCAGCTCACCGTCAGGGACAGATGGTCTCCCGGGGGAAAAACTGTTTTTT. Its protein product is CASSPSGTDGLPGEKLFF. Full variable domain (rest looked up from reference TRBV18 and TRBJ1-4): NAGVMQNPRHLVRRRGQEARLRCSPMKGHSHVYWYRQLPEEGLKFMVYLQKENIIDESGMPKERFSAEFPKEGPSILRIQQVVRGDSAAYFCASSPSGTDGLPGEKLFFGSGTQLSVL.

The sample holds a few counts of this clone. The J gene is TRBJ2-7, the V gene TRBV6-1; D gene ambiguous. Germline loops: CDR1 MNHNS, CDR2 SASEGT. This CDR3 is built from 13 residues. V lost 3 bases, J lost 9 bases, and 15 bases lay in between. CDR3 protein: CASSDEGRRRQYF. The CDR3 DNA reads TGTGCCAGCAGTGACGAAGGGCGAAGAAGGCAGTACTTC.

This clone was observed a handful of times. The rearrangement joins TRBV18 to TRBJ2-3, with TRBD2 identical over 8 bases. CDR1 is KGHSH, CDR2 LQKENI, per germline. V was clipped by 3 bases and J by 3 bases; unmatched bases: 14. The CDR3 runs 18 residues. The CDR3 here is CASSPLTTSGGPTDTQYF. The CDR3 nucleotides read TGTGCCAGCTCACCCCTCACCACTTCGGGAGGGCCAACAGATACGCAGTATTTT.

This chain joins TRBV7-9 and TRBJ1-1; D is unresolved. CDR3 length: 14 residues. Germline-derived CDR1 and CDR2 are SEHNR and FQNEAQ (reference sequence). The V end lost 3 bases, the J end lost 3 bases, and 11 bases lay between the germline ends. The CDR3 is CASSFTSGYTEAFF. The CDR3 region has the DNA TGTGCCAGCAGCTTCACGTCCGGCTACACTGAAGCTTTCTTT.